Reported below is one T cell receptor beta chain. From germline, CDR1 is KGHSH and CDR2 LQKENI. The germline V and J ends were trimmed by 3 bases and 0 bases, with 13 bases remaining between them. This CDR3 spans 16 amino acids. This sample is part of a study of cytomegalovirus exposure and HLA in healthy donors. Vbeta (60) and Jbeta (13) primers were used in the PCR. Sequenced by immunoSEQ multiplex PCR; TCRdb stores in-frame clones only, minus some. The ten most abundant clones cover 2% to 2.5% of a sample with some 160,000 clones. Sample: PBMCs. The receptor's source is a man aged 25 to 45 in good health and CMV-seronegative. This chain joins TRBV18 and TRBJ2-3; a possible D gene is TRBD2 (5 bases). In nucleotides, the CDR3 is TGTGCCAGCTCACCGATTCAAGCGGATAGCACAGATACGCAGTATTTT. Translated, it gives CASSPIQADSTDTQYF.